One sample yielded the 25 T cell receptor beta chains listed below, sequenced in a study of T cells in Graves' hyperthyroidism and ophthalmopathy. It was RNA transcripts that yielded the amplified TCR beta CDR3 regions. The HTBI primer set drove a first-round RT-PCR of the TCR CDR3. In TCRdb, the multiplex PCR reads were re-called with MiXCR into one record per CDR3 protein. The table includes 500,000 to 700,000 distinct CDR3 sequences, around 15% detected once. The source material was blood. These receptors were collected from a woman younger than 30 with Graves' hyperthyroidism.

The CDR3 bases are TGTGCCACCAGTGCCCCAAGGGGGCTGGGTAGCAATGAGCAGTTCTTC. Its protein is CATSAPRGLGSNEQFF. The chain joins TRBV24-1 to TRBJ2-1; 7 positions match TRBD1. V lost 5 bases, J lost 6 bases, and 12 bases stayed unmatched. CDR1 KGHDR and CDR2 SFDVKD come from the germline V gene. CDR3 length: 16 amino acids.

This clonotype was observed many times. V usage is TRBV7-9 and J usage is TRBJ2-2; maybe TRBD1 (5 bases). The CDR3 extends over 16 amino acids. The V and J ends lost 8 bases and 1 base respectively, with 17 bases between them. Germline-derived CDR1 and CDR2 are SEHNR and FQNEAQ (reference sequence). The CDR3 here is CASRPGRGENTGELFF. CDR3 nucleotides: TGTGCCAGCCGTCCAGGAAGGGGCGAGAACACCGGGGAGCTGTTTTTT.

This clonotype was seen repeatedly, ten times or more. The rearrangement joins TRBV7-9 to TRBJ2-7; the D call may be TRBD1 or TRBD2 (5 bases each). This CDR3 is 13 amino acids long. The V gene's germline CDR1 is SEHNR and CDR2 FQNEAQ (reference sequence). The V gene lost 11 bases and the J gene lost 3 bases, with 17 bases spanning the gap. The CDR3 here is CAVIGDLVYEQYF. The CDR3 DNA reads as TGTGCCGTTATCGGGGACCTTGTCTACGAGCAGTACTTC.

In this sample, this clonotype turned up many times. This rearrangement joins TRBV6-5 to TRBJ1-1; D may be TRBD1 (6 bases). The germline CDR1 and CDR2 sequences are MNHEY and SVGAGI. V lost 2 bases, J lost 1 base, and 8 bases lay in between. The CDR3 sequence is 14 residues long. CDR3 sequence: CASSYRGGNTEAFF. As DNA, the CDR3 is TGTGCCAGCAGTTACAGGGGGGGGAACACTGAAGCTTTCTTT.

A few counts support this clonotype. The junction and the germline gene differ at one end; a read error may be behind it. The V gene is TRBV6-5, the J gene TRBJ1-4, with a weak D call TRBD1 (5 bases). Germline CDR1 and CDR2: MNHEY and SVGAGI. The CDR3 runs 13 residues. CDR3 region: CASSYGHNERLFF. The CDR3 DNA reads TGTGCCAGCAGTTACGGACATAATGAAAGACTGTTTTTT.

The V call is TRBV24-1, the J call TRBJ2-2; the D gene is possibly TRBD1 (6 bases). This CDR3 contains 16 residues. Trimming took 9 bases from V and 4 from J, leaving 20 bases between them. Germline V gene data show CDR1 as KGHDR and CDR2 as SFDVKD. CDR3 sequence (DNA): TGTGCCACCGGTCGCCCCACAGGGACGGGCACCGGGGAGCTGTTTTTT. It codes for CATGRPTGTGTGELFF.

J is TRBJ1-5 and V is TRBV19, with unresolved D. Germline assignment: CDR1 LNHDA and CDR2 SQIVND (reference sequence). The CDR3 loop spans 15 amino acids. Trimming removed 1 base from V and 0 bases from J, with 7 bases in between. This CDR3 is CASSIVTYSNQPQHF. CDR3 sequence (DNA): TGTGCCAGTAGTATAGTAACCTATAGCAATCAGCCCCAGCATTTT. Using reference TRBV19 and TRBJ1-5 for the parts outside the CDR3, the full variable domain is DGGITQSPKYLFRKEGQNVTLSCEQNLNHDAMYWYRQDPGQGLRLIYYSQIVNDFQKGDIAEGYSVSREKKESFPLTVTSAQKNPTAFYLCASSIVTYSNQPQHFGDGTRLSIL.

This clonotype has a handful of counts. This chain connects TRBV24-1 to TRBJ2-2, with D unclear. CDR3 length: 13 amino acids. Germline CDR1 KGHDR, CDR2 SFDVKD. With 0 bases removed from V and 8 bases from J, the gap between germline ends came to 6 bases. CDR3 DNA: TGTGCCACCAGTGATTTGGGGGTTGGGGAGCTGTTTTTT. Its protein is CATSDLGVGELFF.

Regarding this clonotype: The junction shows a germline mismatch at one end, possibly a read error. This sequence joins TRBV15 and TRBJ2-3, with 12 bases lining up with TRBD2. CDR3 length equals 14 residues. In germline, CDR1 is LNHNV, CDR2 YYDKDF (reference sequence). CDR3 sequence (DNA): TGTGCCACAAGCAGGACTAGCGGGGCAGATACGCAGTATTTT. It is translated as CATSRTSGADTQYF.

This clonotype was counted a single time. The gene calls are TRBV28 and TRBJ2-3; maybe TRBD2 (6 bases). CDR3 size: 15 residues. The V gene's germline CDR1 is MDHEN and CDR2 SYDVKM. The V end lost 7 bases, the J end lost 1 base, and 15 bases lay between the germline ends. CDR3 DNA: TGTGCCAGCACTACCCATTCGGGGGGCACAGATACGCAGTATTTT. This translates into CASTTHSGGTDTQYF.

This clonotype was counted ten times or more. The V gene is TRBV5-5, the J gene TRBJ2-5; no clear D gene. V lost 1 base, J lost 7 bases, and 17 bases lay in between. Germline V lookup: CDR1 SGHKS, CDR2 YYEKEE (reference sequence). The CDR3 spans 15 residues. CDR3 sequence: CASSLMTQDVGTQYF. The CDR3 bases are TGTGCCAGCAGCTTGATGACCCAAGATGTCGGGACCCAGTACTTC. Using reference TRBV5-5 and TRBJ2-5 for the parts outside the CDR3, the full variable domain is DAGVTQSPTHLIKTRGQQVTLRCSPISGHKSVSWYQQVLGQGPQFIFQYYEKEERGRGNFPDRFSARQFPNYSSELNVNALLLGDSALYLCASSLMTQDVGTQYFGPGTRLLVL.

The chain employs TRBV18 and TRBJ2-7; TRBD2 matches 9 bases. V shed 3 bases and J 5 bases; nucleotides not matched to a gene: 2. Germline CDR1 KGHSH, CDR2 LQKENI. The CDR3 has 13 residues. CDR3 amino acids: CASSPGTSNEQYF. In nucleotides, the CDR3 is TGTGCCAGCTCACCCGGGACTAGCAACGAGCAGTACTTC.

This clonotype was counted many times. The V gene is TRBV18, the J gene TRBJ1-1; no firm D call. V lost 1 base to trimming and J lost 1 base, with 13 bases between them. The CDR3 spans 16 residues. Germline V gives CDR1 KGHSH, CDR2 LQKENI. The CDR3 nucleotides are TGTGCCAGCTCACCACGCATCGCAGACCAGAACACTGAAGCTTTCTTT. Amino acid sequence: CASSPRIADQNTEAFF. Complete variable domain (other parts from reference TRBV18 and TRBJ1-1): NAGVMQNPRHLVRRRGQEARLRCSPMKGHSHVYWYRQLPEEGLKFMVYLQKENIIDESGMPKERFSAEFPKEGPSILRIQQVVRGDSAAYFCASSPRIADQNTEAFFGQGTRLTVV.

This sequence joins TRBV24-1 and TRBJ2-1, with 7 bases identical to TRBD1. CDR1 and CDR2 from the germline V gene are KGHDR and SFDVKD. The length of the CDR3 is 18 residues. J gave up 1 base and V 3 bases, and 11 bases lay outside the gene matches. The DNA for the CDR3 is TGTGCCACCAGTGATCAACGACCTGGGACAGTTTCCTACAATGAGCAGTTCTTC. Translation: CATSDQRPGTVSYNEQFF.

This chain uses TRBV4-1 with TRBJ1-5; D unclear. This CDR3 is 15 amino acids long. The V end lost 1 base, the J end lost 1 base, and 8 bases lay between the germline ends. Germline V gives CDR1 MGHRA, CDR2 YSYEKL. The CDR3 loop is CASSQAPLSNQPQHF. The CDR3 DNA is TGCGCCAGCAGCCAAGCCCCTCTGAGCAATCAGCCCCAGCATTTT.

This clonotype has at least ten counts. The genes are TRBV12-3 or TRBV12-4 and TRBJ2-1; D perhaps matches TRBD2 (6 bases). CDR3 length equals 12 residues. Trimming removed 7 bases at V and 7 bases at J, with 11 bases between. CDR3 protein: CASTTGLNEQFF. CDR3 DNA: TGTGCCAGCACTACCGGACTAAATGAGCAGTTCTTC.

V and J are TRBV12-3 or TRBV12-4 and TRBJ2-1; the match to TRBD2 covers 8 bases. The CDR3 is 15 amino acids. J lost 9 bases, V lost 6 bases, and 13 bases had no gene match. CDR3 DNA: TGTGCCAGCAGGCTGACCAGCGGGAGAAGGGTTGAGCAGTTCTTC. Protein sequence: CASRLTSGRRVEQFF.

There are a few counts of this clonotype. V usage is TRBV24-1 and J usage is TRBJ2-1; 15 bases match TRBD2. This CDR3 is 15 amino acids long. Trimming cost V 9 bases and J 5 bases; bases outside gene matches: 4. Looked up from germline, CDR1 is KGHDR and CDR2 is SFDVKD. For the CDR3, the DNA is TGTGCCACCGGGACTAGCGGGAGGAAGAACAATGAGCAGTTCTTC. As protein: CATGTSGRKNNEQFF.

The CDR3 nucleotides read TGTGCCAGCGGTATACAGGGCCGTGGAAACACCATATATTTT. As protein: CASGIQGRGNTIYF. J is TRBJ1-3 and V is TRBV7-2; a possible D gene is TRBD1 (6 bases). V shed 8 bases and J shed 3 bases, with 14 bases lying between them. Germline CDR1 reads SGHTA; CDR2 reads FQGNSA. CDR3 length: 14 residues.

This clonotype was observed a few times. The chain recombines TRBV14 with TRBJ2-7; D gene unclear. CDR3 size: 15 residues. CDR1 and CDR2 (germline): SGHDN, FVKESK. Trimming shortened V by 3 bases and J by 5 bases, and 17 bases separated the two germline ends. The CDR3 is CASSQGPRRLNEQYF. The CDR3 DNA follows: TGTGCCAGCAGCCAGGGTCCTCGACGACTGAACGAGCAGTACTTC.

The chain carries TRBV10-3 and TRBJ2-1; 9 bases map to TRBD1. V dropped 10 bases and J dropped 7; count of bases not matched to a gene: 8. Germline V gene data show CDR1 as ENHRY and CDR2 as SYGVKD. The CDR3 runs 13 residues. The CDR3 protein is CATRDRAANEQFF. The CDR3 nucleotides are TGTGCCACCCGGGACAGGGCGGCGAATGAGCAGTTCTTC.

This clonotype was seen a few times. The chain has TRBV20-1 and TRBJ2-4, with a weak D call TRBD2 (5 bases). Trimming left V 8 bases short and J 1 base short, with 18 bases between. The CDR3 spans 15 residues. Per the germline V gene, CDR1 is DFQATT and CDR2 is SNEGSKA (reference sequence). The DNA for the CDR3 is TGCAGTTCACCCGTCGGGGAGATGGCCAAAAACATTCAGTACTTC. It codes for CSSPVGEMAKNIQYF.

This clonotype was recorded at least ten times. This sequence joins TRBV10-3 and TRBJ2-7, with TRBD2 matching over 7 bases. CDR3 size: 15 residues. J lost 5 bases, V lost 5 bases, and 12 bases had no gene match. Germline V gene lookup returns CDR1 ENHRY and CDR2 SYGVKD. The DNA for the CDR3 is TGTGCCATCAGTTTCGAAGGCGGGAGAGGCGACGAGCAGTACTTC. The encoded protein is CAISFEGGRGDEQYF.

This clonotype was found many times. This sequence joins TRBV7-9 and TRBJ1-4; D unresolved. The V end was cut by 6 bases, the J end by 7 bases, with 6 bases between. This CDR3 has 11 residues. Germline V lookup: CDR1 SEHNR, CDR2 FQNEAQ (reference sequence). The CDR3 bases are TGTGCCAGCAGGGATGGTGAAAAACTGTTTTTT. Residues: CASRDGEKLFF.

The chain is built from TRBV24-1 and TRBJ2-3, with D unresolved. The CDR3 is made up of 13 amino acids. V was clipped by 4 bases and J by 7 bases, with 11 bases between them. The germline V gene encodes CDR1 KGHDR and CDR2 SFDVKD. The DNA for the CDR3 is TGTGCCACCAGTGACCACGTTGTGAATACGCAGTATTTT. Translation: CATSDHVVNTQYF.